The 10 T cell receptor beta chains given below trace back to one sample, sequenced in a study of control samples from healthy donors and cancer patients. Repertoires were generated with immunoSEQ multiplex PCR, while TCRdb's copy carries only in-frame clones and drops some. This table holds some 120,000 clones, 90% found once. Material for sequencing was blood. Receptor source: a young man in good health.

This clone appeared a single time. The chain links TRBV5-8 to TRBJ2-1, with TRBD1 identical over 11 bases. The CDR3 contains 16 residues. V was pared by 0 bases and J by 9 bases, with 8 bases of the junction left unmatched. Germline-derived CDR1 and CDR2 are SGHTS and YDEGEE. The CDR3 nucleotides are TGTGCCAGCAGCTTGGGGGGACAGGGGGTCTTGGGTGAGCAGTTCTTC. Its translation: CASSLGGQGVLGEQFF.

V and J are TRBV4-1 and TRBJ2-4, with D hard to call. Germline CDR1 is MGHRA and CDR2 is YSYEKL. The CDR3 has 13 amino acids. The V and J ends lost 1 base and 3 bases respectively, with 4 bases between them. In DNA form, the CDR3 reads TGCGCCAGCAGCCAAGGGGTCAAAAACATTCAGTACTTC. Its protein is CASSQGVKNIQYF.

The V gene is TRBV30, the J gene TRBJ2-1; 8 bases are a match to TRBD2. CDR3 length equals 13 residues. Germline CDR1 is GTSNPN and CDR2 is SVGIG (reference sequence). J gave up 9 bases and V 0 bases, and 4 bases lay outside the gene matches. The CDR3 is CAWSVQRGLEQFF. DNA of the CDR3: TGTGCCTGGAGTGTACAGCGGGGGCTTGAGCAGTTCTTC.

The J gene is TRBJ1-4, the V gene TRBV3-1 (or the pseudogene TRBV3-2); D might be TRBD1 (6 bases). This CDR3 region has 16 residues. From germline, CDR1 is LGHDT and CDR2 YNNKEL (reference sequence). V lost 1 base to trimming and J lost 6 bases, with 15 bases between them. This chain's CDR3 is CASSQGPGRGDEKLFF. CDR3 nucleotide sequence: TGTGCCAGCAGCCAAGGTCCCGGCAGGGGAGATGAAAAACTGTTTTTT.

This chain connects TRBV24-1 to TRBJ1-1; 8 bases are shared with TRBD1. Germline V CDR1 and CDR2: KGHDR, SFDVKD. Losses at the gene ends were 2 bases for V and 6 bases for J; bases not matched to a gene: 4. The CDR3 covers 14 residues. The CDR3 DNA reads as TGTGCCACCAGTGATTGGACAGGGCGGGCTGAAGCTTTCTTT. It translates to CATSDWTGRAEAFF.

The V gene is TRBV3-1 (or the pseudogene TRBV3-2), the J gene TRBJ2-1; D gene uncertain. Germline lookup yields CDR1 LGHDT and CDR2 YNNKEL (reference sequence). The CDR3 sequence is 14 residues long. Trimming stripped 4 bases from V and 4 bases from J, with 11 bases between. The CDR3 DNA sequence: TGTGCCAGCAGCCCGGCAGACCGGTACAATGAGCAGTTCTTC. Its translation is CASSPADRYNEQFF.

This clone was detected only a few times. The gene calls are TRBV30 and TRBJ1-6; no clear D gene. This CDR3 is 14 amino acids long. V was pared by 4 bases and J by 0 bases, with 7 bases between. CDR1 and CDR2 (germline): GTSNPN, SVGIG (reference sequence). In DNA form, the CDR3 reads TGTGCCTGGAAGATCTTCTCCTATAATTCACCCCTCCACTTT. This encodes CAWKIFSYNSPLHF.

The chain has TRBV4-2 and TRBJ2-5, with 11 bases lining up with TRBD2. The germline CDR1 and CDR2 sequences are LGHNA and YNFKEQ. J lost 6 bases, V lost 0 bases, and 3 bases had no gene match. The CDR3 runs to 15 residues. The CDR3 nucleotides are TGTGCCAGCAGCCAAGATACTAGCGGGGGAAAGACCCAGTACTTC. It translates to CASSQDTSGGKTQYF.

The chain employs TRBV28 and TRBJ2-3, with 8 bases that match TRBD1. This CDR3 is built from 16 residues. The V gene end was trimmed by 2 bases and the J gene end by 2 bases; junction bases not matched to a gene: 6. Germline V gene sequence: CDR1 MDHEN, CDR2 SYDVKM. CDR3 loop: CASSLQDREHTDTQYF. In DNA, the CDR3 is TGTGCCAGCAGTTTACAGGACAGGGAGCACACAGATACGCAGTATTTT.

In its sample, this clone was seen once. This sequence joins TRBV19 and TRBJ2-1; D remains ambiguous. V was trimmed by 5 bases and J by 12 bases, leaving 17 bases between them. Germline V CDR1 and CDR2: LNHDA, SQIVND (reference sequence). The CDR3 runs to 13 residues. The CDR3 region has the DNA TGTGCCAGTAGTTATGAGGACCCGTATATGCAGTTCTTC. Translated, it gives CASSYEDPYMQFF.